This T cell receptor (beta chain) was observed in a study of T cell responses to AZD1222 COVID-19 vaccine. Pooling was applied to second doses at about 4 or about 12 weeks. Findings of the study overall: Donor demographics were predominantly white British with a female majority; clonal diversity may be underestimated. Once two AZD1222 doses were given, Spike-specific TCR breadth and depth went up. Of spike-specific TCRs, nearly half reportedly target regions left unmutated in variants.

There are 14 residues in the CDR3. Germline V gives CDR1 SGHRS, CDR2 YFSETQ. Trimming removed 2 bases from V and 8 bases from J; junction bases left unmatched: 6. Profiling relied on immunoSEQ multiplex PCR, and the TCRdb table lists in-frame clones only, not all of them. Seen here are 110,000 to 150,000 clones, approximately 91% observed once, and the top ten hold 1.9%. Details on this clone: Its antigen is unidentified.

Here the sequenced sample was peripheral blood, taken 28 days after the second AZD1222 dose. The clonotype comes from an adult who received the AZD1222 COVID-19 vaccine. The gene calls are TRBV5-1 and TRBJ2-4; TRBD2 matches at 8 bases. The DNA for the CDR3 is TGCGCCAGCAGCTTCGGCGGGGGGATTGACATTCAGTACTTC. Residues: CASSFGGGIDIQYF.